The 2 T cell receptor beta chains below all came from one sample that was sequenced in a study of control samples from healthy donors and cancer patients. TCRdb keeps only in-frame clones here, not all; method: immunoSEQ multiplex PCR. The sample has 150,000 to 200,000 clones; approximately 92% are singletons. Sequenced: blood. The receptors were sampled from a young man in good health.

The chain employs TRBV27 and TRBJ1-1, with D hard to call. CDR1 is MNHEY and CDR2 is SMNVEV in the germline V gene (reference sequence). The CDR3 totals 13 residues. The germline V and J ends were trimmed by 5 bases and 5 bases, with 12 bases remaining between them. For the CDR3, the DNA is TGTGCCAGCAGTACCCCACCTATGACTGAAGCTTTCTTT. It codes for CASSTPPMTEAFF.

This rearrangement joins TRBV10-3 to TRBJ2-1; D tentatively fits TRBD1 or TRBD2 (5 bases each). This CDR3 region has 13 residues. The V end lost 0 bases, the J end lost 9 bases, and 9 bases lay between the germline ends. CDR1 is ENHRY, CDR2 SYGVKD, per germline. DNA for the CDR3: TGTGCCATCAGTGAGTCTTGGGGGAGTGAGCAGTTCTTC. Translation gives CAISESWGSEQFF.